Listed here is a single T cell receptor beta chain. The CDR3 contains 12 residues. Trimming removed 2 bases at V and 7 bases at J, with 8 bases between. The germline gives CDR1 LNHDA, CDR2 SQIVND (reference sequence). In the original processing: The assay estimated nucleated cells by amplifying reference gene primers. Assay used: immunoSEQ multiplex PCR; TCRdb lists only in-frame clones, some missing. The D gene and trimming were derived from the DNA, and the V and J assignments and clone size from that table. The repertoire holds 40,000 to 55,000 clones, with around 88% as singletons. The sample belongs to a study of blood T cell repertoires in COVID-19. At the level of the study: Samples came from the United States, Italy and Spain, spanning acute and convalescent COVID-19. The cDNA or gDNA used as material had been derived from T cells, B-cell-depleted T cells, or PBMCs.

This receptor was taken from a human donor in a cohort sampled during active COVID-19. The sample was peripheral blood. The chain employs TRBV19 and TRBJ1-2, with D tentatively TRBD1 (5 bases). This CDR3 reads CASSIRGGGYTF. CDR3 nucleotides: TGTGCCAGTAGTATAAGGGGAGGTGGCTACACCTTC.